Below, one TCR beta chain is given with its context. The CDR3 contains 17 residues. V dropped 4 bases and J dropped 1 base, with 19 bases sitting between them. Germline V gene sequence: CDR1 GTSNPN, CDR2 SVGIG (reference sequence). This sample stems from a study of T cell clones after liver transplantation. Here immunoSEQ multiplex PCR was the method, and the copy in TCRdb shows in-frame clones only, minus some. Of some 80,000 clones listed, 70% to 85% are singletons. Sequencing was performed on CD4+ T cells from blood, taken about 46 months after liver transplant. This sequence originates from a human patient who received a liver transplant. Some T cells may have originated in the graft donor. The chain uses TRBV30 and TRBJ2-2, with a possible D match to TRBD2 (5 bases). CDR3 DNA: TGTGCCTGGATAGTGCCTAGCAGCCTACTGAACACCGGGGAGCTGTTTTTT. Residues: CAWIVPSSLLNTGELFF. The whole variable domain, filled in from reference TRBV30 and TRBJ2-2, reads SQTIHQWPATLVQPVGSPLSLECTVEGTSNPNLYWYRQAAGRGLQLLFYSVGIGQISSEVPQNLSASRPQDRQFILSSKKLLLSDSGFYLCAWIVPSSLLNTGELFFGEGSRLTVL.